The sample holds many counts of the clone carrying this T cell receptor (beta chain). The antigen is unknown. Looked up from germline, CDR1 is SGHVS and CDR2 is FNYEAQ. Trimming at V came to 4 bases and at J to 5 bases, leaving 10 bases not matched to a gene. The CDR3 loop spans 15 amino acids. The record originates from a study of early T cells in non-severe SARS-CoV-2 infection. On the study more broadly: Sequencing of bulk RNA from unsorted whole blood was done, without chain pairing.

The library protocol tagged individual cDNA molecules with unique molecular identifiers. TCRdb re-derived calls from the 5' RACE reads in MiXCR, one entry per CDR3 protein. The repertoire holds some 24,000 distinct CDR3 sequences, with around 4% as singletons. Study results and caveats: VDJdb matches were skewed toward anti-spike CD8 T cell responses.

The TCR originated in an adult who was a healthcare worker with PCR-confirmed SARS-CoV-2 infection or an uninfected control (not recorded which). Sample: whole blood. The chain carries TRBV7-6 and TRBJ1-1, with 7 bases matching TRBD1. The CDR3 DNA follows: TGTGCCAGCAGCTCTTACAGGGGTAGGCTAACTGAAGCTTTCTTT. As protein: CASSSYRGRLTEAFF. The full variable domain, rest sourced from reference TRBV7-6 and TRBJ1-1, is GAGVSQSPRYKVTKRGQDVALRCDPISGHVSLYWYRQALGQGPEFLTYFNYEAQQDKSGLPNDRFSAERPEGSISTLTIQRTEQRDSAMYRCASSSYRGRLTEAFFGQGTRLTVV.